Listed here are 9 T cell receptor beta chains from one sample, sequenced in a study of OX40 agonist ivuxolimab in advanced cancers. TCRdb's copy holds only in-frame clones and misses some; the assay was immunoSEQ multiplex PCR. The sample has roughly 63,000 clones, around 83% seen once. The sequencing used CD4+ or CD8+ T cells sorted from blood, collected in a trial of the OX40 agonist ivuxolimab. The receptors derive from an adult with an advanced solid tumor such as melanoma, head and neck, liver or kidney cancer.

This clone has just a few counts. The chain joins TRBV2 to TRBJ1-2; the D gene is possibly TRBD1 (5 bases). The CDR3 consists of 10 residues. Germline CDR1 and CDR2: SNHLY and FYNNEI. V was pared by 8 bases and J by 8 bases, with 9 bases between. The CDR3 spells CASGRGGYTF. The CDR3 DNA follows: TGTGCCAGCGGCCGGGGGGGCTACACCTTC.

The chain links TRBV10-3 to TRBJ2-5, with TRBD1 matching over 12 bases. The V gene end was trimmed by 0 bases and the J gene end by 4 bases; junction bases not matched to a gene: 9. Germline CDR1 and CDR2: ENHRY and SYGVKD. This CDR3 region has 18 residues. The chain's CDR3 is CAISESRPGTGGTETQYF. The CDR3 DNA reads as TGTGCCATCAGTGAGTCAAGACCCGGGACAGGGGGCACAGAGACCCAGTACTTC.

In its sample, this clone was seen a few times. The genes are TRBV5-1 and TRBJ1-6; no reliable D call. This CDR3 spans 15 amino acids. Germline V gene data show CDR1 as SGHRS and CDR2 as YFSETQ. V lost 7 bases and J lost 5, with 16 bases in between. CDR3 residues: CASRLETPNNSPLHF. CDR3 DNA: TGCGCCAGCCGACTGGAGACACCCAATAATTCACCCCTCCACTTT.

The chain employs TRBV5-1 and TRBJ2-5; no definite D call. Trimming removed 0 bases at V and 3 bases at J, with 6 bases between. This CDR3 contains 13 residues. The germline V gene encodes CDR1 SGHRS and CDR2 YFSETQ. The CDR3 region has the DNA TGCGCCAGCAGCTTGGTCACGAAAGAGACCCAGTACTTC. Amino acid sequence: CASSLVTKETQYF.

CDR3 residues: CATSGLGGQPQHF. The CDR3 DNA follows: TGTGCCACCAGCGGGCTAGGGGGTCAGCCCCAGCATTTT. This sequence joins TRBV15 and TRBJ1-5; tentative D call: TRBD1 (6 bases). Per germline, CDR1 LNHNV and CDR2 YYDKDF (reference sequence). V was trimmed by 5 bases and J by 6 bases, leaving 11 bases between them. CDR3 size: 13 residues.

The CDR3 nucleotides are TGTGCCAGCTCACCAGTGGCAGTTAATAGCAATCAGCCCCAGCATTTT. Translated, it gives CASSPVAVNSNQPQHF. This chain connects TRBV18 to TRBJ1-5, with D unclear. The V and J ends lost 2 bases and 0 bases respectively, with 11 bases between them. Germline V gene lookup returns CDR1 KGHSH and CDR2 LQKENI. The CDR3 runs to 16 residues.

The chain employs TRBV5-1 and TRBJ2-1; 11 bases are a match to TRBD1. This CDR3 is 16 amino acids long. The germline V gene has CDR1 SGHRS and CDR2 YFSETQ. V was pared by 4 bases and J by 4 bases, with 7 bases of the junction left unmatched. The CDR3 region has the DNA TGCGCCAGCAGCCCCCGGGGACAGGGGGGGTACAATGAGCAGTTCTTC. It translates to CASSPRGQGGYNEQFF.

The chain has TRBV30 and TRBJ1-3; D gene unclear. This CDR3 is built from 13 residues. The V end lost 4 bases, the J end lost 0 bases, and 7 bases lay between the germline ends. CDR1 and CDR2 from the germline V gene are GTSNPN and SVGIG (reference sequence). The CDR3 bases are TGTGCCTGGAAGGTTAACTCTGGAAACACCATATATTTT. This encodes CAWKVNSGNTIYF. The full variable domain, its missing parts supplied by reference TRBV30 and TRBJ1-3, is SQTIHQWPATLVQPVGSPLSLECTVEGTSNPNLYWYRQAAGRGLQLLFYSVGIGQISSEVPQNLSASRPQDRQFILSSKKLLLSDSGFYLCAWKVNSGNTIYFGEGSWLTVV.

The chain links TRBV5-1 to TRBJ1-2; 9 bases map to TRBD1. Germline V CDR1 and CDR2: SGHRS, YFSETQ. This CDR3 comprises 14 residues. V lost 2 bases to trimming and J lost 8 bases; unmatched junction nucleotides: 7. The CDR3 region is CASSFPGQGKGYTF. The CDR3 DNA reads as TGCGCCAGCAGCTTTCCGGGACAGGGTAAAGGCTACACCTTC.